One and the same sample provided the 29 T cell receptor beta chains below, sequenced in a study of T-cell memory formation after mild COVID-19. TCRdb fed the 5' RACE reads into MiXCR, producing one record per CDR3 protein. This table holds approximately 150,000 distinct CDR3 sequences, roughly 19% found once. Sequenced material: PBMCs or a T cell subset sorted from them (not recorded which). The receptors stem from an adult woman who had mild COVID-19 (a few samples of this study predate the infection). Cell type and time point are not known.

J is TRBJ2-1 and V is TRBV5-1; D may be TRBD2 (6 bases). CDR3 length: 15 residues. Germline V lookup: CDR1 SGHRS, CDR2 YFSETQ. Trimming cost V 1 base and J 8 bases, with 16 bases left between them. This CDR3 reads CASSLLVSGGDEQFF. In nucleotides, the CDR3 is TGCGCCAGCAGCTTGTTGGTTAGCGGAGGCGATGAGCAGTTCTTC.

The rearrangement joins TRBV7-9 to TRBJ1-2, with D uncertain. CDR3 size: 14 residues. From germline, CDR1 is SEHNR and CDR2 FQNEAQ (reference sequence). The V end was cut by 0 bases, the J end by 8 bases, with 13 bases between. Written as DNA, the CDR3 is TGTGCCAGCAGCTTAGCGATGGAACAGTACGGCTACACCTTC. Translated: CASSLAMEQYGYTF.

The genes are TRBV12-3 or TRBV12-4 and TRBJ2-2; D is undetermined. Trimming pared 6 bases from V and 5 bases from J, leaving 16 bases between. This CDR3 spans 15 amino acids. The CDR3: CASSPGGSSTGELFF. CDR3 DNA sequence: TGTGCCAGCAGCCCCGGCGGCTCTTCAACCGGGGAGCTGTTTTTT.

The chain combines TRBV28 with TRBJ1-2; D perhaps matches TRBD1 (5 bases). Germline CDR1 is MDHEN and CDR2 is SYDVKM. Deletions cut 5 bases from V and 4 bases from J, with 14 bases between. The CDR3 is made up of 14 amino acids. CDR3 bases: TGTGCCAGCAGTCAGGGAATTTGGGGCTATGGCTACACCTTC. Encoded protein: CASSQGIWGYGYTF.

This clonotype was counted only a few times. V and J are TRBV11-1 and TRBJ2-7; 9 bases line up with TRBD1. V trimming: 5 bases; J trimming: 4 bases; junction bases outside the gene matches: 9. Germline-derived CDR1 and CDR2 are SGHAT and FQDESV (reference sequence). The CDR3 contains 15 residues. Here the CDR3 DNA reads TGTGCCAGCAGCGCCCGGACAGGGGCTTCTTACGAGCAGTACTTC. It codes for CASSARTGASYEQYF.

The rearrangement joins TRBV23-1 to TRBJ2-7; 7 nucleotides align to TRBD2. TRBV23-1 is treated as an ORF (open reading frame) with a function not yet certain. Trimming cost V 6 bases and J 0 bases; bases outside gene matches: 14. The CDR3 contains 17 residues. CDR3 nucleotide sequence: TGCGCCAGCAGCTGGGGGGGAAGCATGACTAGCTCCTACGAGCAGTACTTC. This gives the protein CASSWGGSMTSSYEQYF.

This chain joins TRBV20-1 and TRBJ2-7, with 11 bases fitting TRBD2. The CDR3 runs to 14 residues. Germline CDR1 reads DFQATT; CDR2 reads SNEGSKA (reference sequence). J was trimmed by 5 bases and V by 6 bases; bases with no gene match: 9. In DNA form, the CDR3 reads TGCAGTGCCCCTACTAGCGGGGGTGTAAACGAGCAGTACTTC. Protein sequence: CSAPTSGGVNEQYF.

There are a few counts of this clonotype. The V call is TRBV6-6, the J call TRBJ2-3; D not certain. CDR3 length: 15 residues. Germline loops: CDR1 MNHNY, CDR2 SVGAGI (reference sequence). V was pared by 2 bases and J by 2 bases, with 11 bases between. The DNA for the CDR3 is TGTGCCAGCAGTTACGGGGTCCGATTCACAGATACGCAGTATTTT. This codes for CASSYGVRFTDTQYF.

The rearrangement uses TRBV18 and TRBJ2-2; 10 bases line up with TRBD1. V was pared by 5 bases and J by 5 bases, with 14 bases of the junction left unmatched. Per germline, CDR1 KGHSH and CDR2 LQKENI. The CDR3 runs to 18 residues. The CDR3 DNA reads TGTGCCAGCTCATCATCCTCCGGGACAGGGGTGAGGACCGGGGAGCTGTTTTTT. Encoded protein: CASSSSSGTGVRTGELFF.

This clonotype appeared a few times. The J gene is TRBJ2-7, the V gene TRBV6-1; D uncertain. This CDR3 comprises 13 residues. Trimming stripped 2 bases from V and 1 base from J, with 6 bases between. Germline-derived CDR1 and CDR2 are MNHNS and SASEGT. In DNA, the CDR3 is TGTGCCAGCAGTGAACAGGTATCCTACGAGCAGTACTTC. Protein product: CASSEQVSYEQYF.

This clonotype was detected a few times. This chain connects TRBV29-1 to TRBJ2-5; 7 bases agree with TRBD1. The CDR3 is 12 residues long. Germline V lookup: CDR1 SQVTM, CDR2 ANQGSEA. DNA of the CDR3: TGCAGTGGAAAGGGACAGCAAGAGACCCAGTACTTC. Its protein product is CSGKGQQETQYF.

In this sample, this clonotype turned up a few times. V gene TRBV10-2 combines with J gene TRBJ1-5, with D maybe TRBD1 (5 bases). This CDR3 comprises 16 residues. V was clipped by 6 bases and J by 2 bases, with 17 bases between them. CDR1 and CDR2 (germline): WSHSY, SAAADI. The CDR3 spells CASRDGTGFRNQPQHF. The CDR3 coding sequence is TGCGCCAGCAGGGACGGGACGGGGTTCCGCAATCAGCCCCAGCATTTT.

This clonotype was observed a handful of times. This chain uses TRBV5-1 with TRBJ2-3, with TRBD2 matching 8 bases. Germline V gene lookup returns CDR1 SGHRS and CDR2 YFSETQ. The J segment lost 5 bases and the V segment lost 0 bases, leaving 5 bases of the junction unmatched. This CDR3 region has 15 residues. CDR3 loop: CASSLDGTRRDTQYF. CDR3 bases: TGCGCCAGCAGCTTGGACGGGACTAGAAGAGATACGCAGTATTTT.

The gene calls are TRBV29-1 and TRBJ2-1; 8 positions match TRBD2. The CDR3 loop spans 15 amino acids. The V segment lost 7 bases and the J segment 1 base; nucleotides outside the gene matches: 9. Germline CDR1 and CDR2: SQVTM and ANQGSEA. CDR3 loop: CSARLSGVSYNEQFF. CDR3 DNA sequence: TGCAGCGCCCGCCTTAGCGGGGTTTCCTACAATGAGCAGTTCTTC.

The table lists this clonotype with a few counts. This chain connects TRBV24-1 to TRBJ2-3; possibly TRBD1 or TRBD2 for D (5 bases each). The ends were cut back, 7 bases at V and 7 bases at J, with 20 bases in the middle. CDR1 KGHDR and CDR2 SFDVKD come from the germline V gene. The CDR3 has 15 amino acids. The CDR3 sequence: CATSASGALRNTQYF. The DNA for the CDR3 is TGTGCCACCAGCGCCTCCGGGGCTCTTAGAAATACGCAGTATTTT.

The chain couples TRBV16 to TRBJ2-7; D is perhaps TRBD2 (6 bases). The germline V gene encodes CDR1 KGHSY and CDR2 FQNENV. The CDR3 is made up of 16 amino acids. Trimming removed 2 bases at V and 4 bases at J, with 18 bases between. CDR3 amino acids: CASSQGWETSWYEQYF. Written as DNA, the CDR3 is TGTGCCAGCAGCCAAGGCTGGGAGACTAGTTGGTACGAGCAGTACTTC.

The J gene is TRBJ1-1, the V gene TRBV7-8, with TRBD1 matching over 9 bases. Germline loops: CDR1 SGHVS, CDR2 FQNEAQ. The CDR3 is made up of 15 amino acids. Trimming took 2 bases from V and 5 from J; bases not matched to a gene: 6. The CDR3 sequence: CASSLRDRAITEAFF. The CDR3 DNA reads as TGTGCCAGCAGCTTACGGGACAGGGCCATTACTGAAGCTTTCTTT.

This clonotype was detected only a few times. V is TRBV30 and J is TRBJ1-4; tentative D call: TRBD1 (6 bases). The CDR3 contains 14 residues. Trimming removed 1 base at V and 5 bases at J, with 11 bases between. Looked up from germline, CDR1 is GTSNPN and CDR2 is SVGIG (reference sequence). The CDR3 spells CAWSALGQNEKLFF. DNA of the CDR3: TGTGCCTGGAGTGCCCTTGGACAGAATGAAAAACTGTTTTTT.

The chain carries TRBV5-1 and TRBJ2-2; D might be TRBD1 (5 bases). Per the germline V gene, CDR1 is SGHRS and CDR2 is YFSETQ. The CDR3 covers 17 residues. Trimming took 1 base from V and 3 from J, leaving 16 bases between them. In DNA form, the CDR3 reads TGCGCCAGCAGCTTGATCCCCAGGGCGATGGACACCGGGGAGCTGTTTTTT. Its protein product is CASSLIPRAMDTGELFF.

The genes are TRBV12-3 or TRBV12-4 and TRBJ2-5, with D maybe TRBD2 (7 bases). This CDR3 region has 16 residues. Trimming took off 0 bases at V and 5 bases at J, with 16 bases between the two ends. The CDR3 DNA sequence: TGTGCCAGCAGTTTAGCGCTCGCGGGGGCCTGGGAGACCCAGTACTTC. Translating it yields CASSLALAGAWETQYF.

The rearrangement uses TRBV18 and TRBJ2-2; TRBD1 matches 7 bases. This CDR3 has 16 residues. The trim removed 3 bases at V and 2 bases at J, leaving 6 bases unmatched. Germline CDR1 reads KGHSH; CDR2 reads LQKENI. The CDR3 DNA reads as TGTGCCAGCTCACCTCAACAGGGGCAAAACACCGGGGAGCTGTTTTTT. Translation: CASSPQQGQNTGELFF.

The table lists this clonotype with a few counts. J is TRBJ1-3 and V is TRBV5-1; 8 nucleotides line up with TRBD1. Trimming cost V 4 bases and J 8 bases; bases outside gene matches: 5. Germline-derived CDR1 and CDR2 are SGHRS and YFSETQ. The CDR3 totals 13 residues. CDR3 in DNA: TGCGCCAGCAGCCCCGGGACAGGAGACACCATATATTTT. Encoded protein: CASSPGTGDTIYF.

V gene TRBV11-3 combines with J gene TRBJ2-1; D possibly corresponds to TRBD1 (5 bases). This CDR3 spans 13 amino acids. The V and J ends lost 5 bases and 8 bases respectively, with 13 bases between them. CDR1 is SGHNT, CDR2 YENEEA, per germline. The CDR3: CASSPPWGYEQFF. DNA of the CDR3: TGTGCCAGCAGCCCCCCATGGGGCTATGAGCAGTTCTTC. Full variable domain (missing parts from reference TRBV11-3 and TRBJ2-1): EAGVVQSPRYKIIEKKQPVAFWCNPISGHNTLYWYLQNLGQGPELLIRYENEEAVDDSQLPKDRFSAERLKGVDSTLKIQPAELGDSAVYLCASSPPWGYEQFFGPGTRLTVL.

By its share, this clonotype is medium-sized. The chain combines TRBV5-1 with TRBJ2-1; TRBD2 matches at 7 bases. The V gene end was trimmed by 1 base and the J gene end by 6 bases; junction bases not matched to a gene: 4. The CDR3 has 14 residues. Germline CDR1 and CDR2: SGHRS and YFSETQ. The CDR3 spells CASSLRLAPNEQFF. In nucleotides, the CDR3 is TGCGCCAGCAGCTTGCGACTAGCTCCCAATGAGCAGTTCTTC.

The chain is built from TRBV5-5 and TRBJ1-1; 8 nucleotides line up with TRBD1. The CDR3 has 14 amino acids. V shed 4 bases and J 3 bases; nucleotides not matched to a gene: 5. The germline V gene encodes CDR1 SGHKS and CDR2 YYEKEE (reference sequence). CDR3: CASSVRGLDTEAFF. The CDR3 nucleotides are TGTGCCAGCAGCGTCAGGGGGCTGGACACTGAAGCTTTCTTT.

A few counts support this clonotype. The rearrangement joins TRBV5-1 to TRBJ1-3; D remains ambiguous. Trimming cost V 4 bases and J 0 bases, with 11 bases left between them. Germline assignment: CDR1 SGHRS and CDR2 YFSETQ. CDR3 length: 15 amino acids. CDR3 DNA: TGCGCCAGCAGCGTGGACGGTGACTCTGGAAACACCATATATTTT. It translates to CASSVDGDSGNTIYF.

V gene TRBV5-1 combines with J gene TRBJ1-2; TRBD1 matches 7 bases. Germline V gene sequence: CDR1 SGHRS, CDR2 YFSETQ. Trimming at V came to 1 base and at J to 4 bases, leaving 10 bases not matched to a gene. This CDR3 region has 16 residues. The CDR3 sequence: CASSLTGESPSYGYTF. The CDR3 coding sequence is TGCGCCAGCAGCTTGACAGGGGAAAGTCCATCCTATGGCTACACCTTC.

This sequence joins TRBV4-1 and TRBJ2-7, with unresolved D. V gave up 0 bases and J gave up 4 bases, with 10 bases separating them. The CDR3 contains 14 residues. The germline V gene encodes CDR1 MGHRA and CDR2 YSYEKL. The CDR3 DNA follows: TGCGCCAGCAGCCAAGATAACGGCCCGTACGAGCAGTACTTC. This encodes CASSQDNGPYEQYF.

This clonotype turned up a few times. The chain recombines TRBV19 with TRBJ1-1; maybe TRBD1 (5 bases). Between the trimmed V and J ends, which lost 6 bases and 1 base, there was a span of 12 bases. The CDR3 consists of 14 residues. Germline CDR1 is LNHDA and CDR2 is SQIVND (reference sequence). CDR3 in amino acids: CASRRGVSNTEAFF. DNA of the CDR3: TGTGCCAGTAGACGGGGCGTCTCGAACACTGAAGCTTTCTTT.